Listed below are T cell receptor beta chains from one sample, sequenced in a study of blood T cell repertoires in COVID-19. Sequenced by immunoSEQ multiplex PCR; TCRdb stores in-frame clones only, minus some. Seen here are over 200,000 clones, approximately 89% observed once, and the top ten hold about 4%. The sequenced material came from PBMCs or T cells enriched from blood (not recorded which). The receptors shown here come from a woman aged 25-40 years with acute COVID-19. The CDR3 runs from the conserved cysteine through the conserved F or W. The D gene is left open where the match is weak. Size is omitted from some rows. Given values are once, few, many or a class for expanded clones.

CDR3nt: TGTGCCAGTAGTATGGAATACAGTTTGGAGACCCAGTACTTC
CDR3aa: CASSMEYSLETQYF
d_gene: .
abundance: .
j_gene: TRBJ2-5
v_gene: TRBV19

CDR3nt: TGTGCCAGCATCCTATCGAGTGGCGGGGGGGTCTACAATGAGCAGTTCTTC
CDR3aa: CASILSSGGGVYNEQFF
d_gene: TRBD2
abundance: .
j_gene: TRBJ2-1
v_gene: TRBV7-8

CDR3nt: TGTGCCTGGGGTCAGGGCCCTAATGAAAAACTGTTTTTT
CDR3aa: CAWGQGPNEKLFF
d_gene: .
abundance: .
j_gene: TRBJ1-4
v_gene: TRBV30

CDR3nt: TGTGCCAGCAGCTTAGGGACAGGGGGTAACTATGGCTACACCTTC
CDR3aa: CASSLGTGGNYGYTF
d_gene: TRBD1
abundance: .
j_gene: TRBJ1-2
v_gene: TRBV7-2

CDR3nt: TGTGCCAGCAGTTACTCGAACGTAGAGGGCTACACCTTC
CDR3aa: CASSYSNVEGYTF
d_gene: .
abundance: .
j_gene: TRBJ1-2
v_gene: TRBV6-2/TRBV6-3

CDR3nt: TGTGCCTCGCGAGGGGGTTTGGCCTACGAGCAGTACTTC
CDR3aa: CASRGGLAYEQYF
d_gene: .
abundance: .
j_gene: TRBJ2-7
v_gene: TRBV6-5

CDR3nt: TGTGCCAGCAGCGGCAAGGGACAGCCATTGAACACTGAAGCTTTCTTT
CDR3aa: CASSGKGQPLNTEAFF
d_gene: TRBD1
abundance: .
j_gene: TRBJ1-1
v_gene: TRBV7-2

CDR3nt: TGTGCCAGCAGCACCCGGACAGGGAGCTCCTATAATTCACCCCTCCACTTT
CDR3aa: CASSTRTGSSYNSPLHF
d_gene: TRBD1
abundance: .
j_gene: TRBJ1-6
v_gene: TRBV5-8

CDR3nt: TGTGCCAGCAGCCAACCAGGACAGGGTCATTCACCCCTCCACTTT
CDR3aa: CASSQPGQGHSPLHF
d_gene: TRBD1
abundance: .
j_gene: TRBJ1-6
v_gene: TRBV3-1/TRBV3-2

CDR3nt: TGTGCCAGCTCACCACCGATGAGACAGGGAAGCGATGAGCAGTTCTTC
CDR3aa: CASSPPMRQGSDEQFF
d_gene: TRBD1
abundance: .
j_gene: TRBJ2-1
v_gene: TRBV18

CDR3nt: TGTGCCAGCAGCGTAGCCTCGGGAGCAGATGGCTACACCTTC
CDR3aa: CASSVASGADGYTF
d_gene: .
abundance: .
j_gene: TRBJ1-2
v_gene: TRBV9

CDR3nt: TGTGCCAGCACGGTTTTACAGATCCAAGAGACCCAGTACTTC
CDR3aa: CASTVLQIQETQYF
d_gene: .
abundance: .
j_gene: TRBJ2-5
v_gene: TRBV6-5

CDR3nt: TGTGCCAGCAGTGAAGCTTCCAGCCATCAGGTCGAAGATACGCAGTATTTT
CDR3aa: CASSEASSHQVEDTQYF
d_gene: .
abundance: .
j_gene: TRBJ2-3
v_gene: TRBV2

CDR3nt: TGTGCCAGCAGCTTAGACGGGACACCCAGTAAAGCTTTCTTT
CDR3aa: CASSLDGTPSKAFF
d_gene: .
abundance: .
j_gene: TRBJ1-1
v_gene: TRBV7-6

CDR3nt: TGCGCCAGCAGCCGGGACAGGGGGACCGGCGAGCAGTACTTC
CDR3aa: CASSRDRGTGEQYF
d_gene: TRBD1
abundance: once
j_gene: TRBJ2-7
v_gene: TRBV5-1

CDR3nt: TGTGCCATGGCTAAGGGCGGGGACAGCTCCTACAATGAGCAGTTCTTC
CDR3aa: CAMAKGGDSSYNEQFF
d_gene: .
abundance: .
j_gene: TRBJ2-1
v_gene: TRBV10-3

CDR3nt: TGTGCCAGCAGCCAATCCCCCACCTACGAGCAGTACTTC
CDR3aa: CASSQSPTYEQYF
d_gene: .
abundance: .
j_gene: TRBJ2-7
v_gene: TRBV3-1/TRBV3-2

CDR3nt: TGTGCCAGCAGTTACTCTCGGCGGGGGGGTTTAGATACGCAGTATTTT
CDR3aa: CASSYSRRGGLDTQYF
d_gene: TRBD2
abundance: .
j_gene: TRBJ2-3
v_gene: TRBV6-2/TRBV6-3

CDR3nt: TGCGCCAGCAGGGGGGAGGGTCGGGGAGAGACCCAGTACTTC
CDR3aa: CASRGEGRGETQYF
d_gene: TRBD2
abundance: once
j_gene: TRBJ2-5
v_gene: TRBV23-1

CDR3nt: TGTGCCAGCAGTAATCGGGAGGGTTCCAATACGCAGTATTTT
CDR3aa: CASSNREGSNTQYF
d_gene: TRBD2
abundance: .
j_gene: TRBJ2-3
v_gene: TRBV6-2/TRBV6-3

CDR3nt: TGCGCCAGCAGCCAAGATACTTCAACAGGGGGTCCCACCGGGGAGCTGTTTTTT
CDR3aa: CASSQDTSTGGPTGELFF
d_gene: TRBD1
abundance: once
j_gene: TRBJ2-2
v_gene: TRBV4-3

CDR3nt: TGTGCCAGCAGTGACAGTGACAGGACCTTCTTTGGCTACACCTTC
CDR3aa: CASSDSDRTFFGYTF
d_gene: .
abundance: .
j_gene: TRBJ1-2
v_gene: TRBV6-1

CDR3nt: TGTGCCTGGAGTCCGCTAGAGGGCTACACCTTC
CDR3aa: CAWSPLEGYTF
d_gene: .
abundance: .
j_gene: TRBJ1-2
v_gene: TRBV30

CDR3nt: TGTGCCAGTAGTATGGGACAGGGTAACTACGAGCAGTACTTC
CDR3aa: CASSMGQGNYEQYF
d_gene: TRBD1
abundance: .
j_gene: TRBJ2-7
v_gene: TRBV19

CDR3nt: TGTGCCAGCAGCCAAATAGCGGGGCTAGCCAAAAACATTCAGTACTTC
CDR3aa: CASSQIAGLAKNIQYF
d_gene: TRBD2
abundance: .
j_gene: TRBJ2-4
v_gene: TRBV3-1/TRBV3-2

CDR3nt: TGTGCCAGCAGCCAAGACCCGGGCGGGACAGATACGCAGTATTTT
CDR3aa: CASSQDPGGTDTQYF
d_gene: .
abundance: .
j_gene: TRBJ2-3
v_gene: TRBV3-1/TRBV3-2

CDR3nt: TGTGCCAGCACCCCCCCGGGACACCCCGCGATCCCCTACTATGGCTACACCTTC
CDR3aa: CASTPPGHPAIPYYGYTF
d_gene: .
abundance: once
j_gene: TRBJ1-2
v_gene: TRBV25-1

CDR3nt: TGCGCCAGCAGCCAAGATTGGGCGGTTAGCGGGGGGGGTGAAGAGACCCAGTACTTC
CDR3aa: CASSQDWAVSGGGEETQYF
d_gene: TRBD2
abundance: .
j_gene: TRBJ2-5
v_gene: TRBV4-1

CDR3nt: TGTGCCATCAGTACAGGGGTGATTACTGAAGCTTTCTTT
CDR3aa: CAISTGVITEAFF
d_gene: TRBD1
abundance: .
j_gene: TRBJ1-1
v_gene: TRBV10-3

CDR3nt: TGTGCCAGCAGTATTCTAGCGGGGGGGCGCACAGATACGCAGTATTTT
CDR3aa: CASSILAGGRTDTQYF
d_gene: TRBD2
abundance: once
j_gene: TRBJ2-3
v_gene: TRBV2

CDR3nt: TGTGCCAGCAGCTTGGCAGGGGGCTATAATGAGCAGTTCTTC
CDR3aa: CASSLAGGYNEQFF
d_gene: TRBD1
abundance: .
j_gene: TRBJ2-1
v_gene: TRBV7-6

CDR3nt: TGTGCCAGTAGTATGGGGCAGGGGGACGAGCAGTACTTC
CDR3aa: CASSMGQGDEQYF
d_gene: TRBD1
abundance: .
j_gene: TRBJ2-7
v_gene: TRBV19

CDR3nt: TGCGCCAGCAGCCACGGGGACAGGGGAAGAGGCTACACCTTC
CDR3aa: CASSHGDRGRGYTF
d_gene: TRBD1
abundance: .
j_gene: TRBJ1-2
v_gene: TRBV4-1

CDR3nt: TGTGCCAGCAGCGTAGCTGAACAGGGTGGATCCTACGAGCAGTACTTC
CDR3aa: CASSVAEQGGSYEQYF
d_gene: .
abundance: .
j_gene: TRBJ2-7
v_gene: TRBV9

CDR3nt: TGTGCCAGTAGTCTTAAAGGAGGGAACACTGAAGCTTTCTTT
CDR3aa: CASSLKGGNTEAFF
d_gene: .
abundance: .
j_gene: TRBJ1-1
v_gene: TRBV19

CDR3nt: TGTGCCACCAGCAGGGACAGGGGGACCGGGGAGCTGTTTTTT
CDR3aa: CATSRDRGTGELFF
d_gene: TRBD1
abundance: .
j_gene: TRBJ2-2
v_gene: TRBV15

CDR3nt: TGCGCCAGCAGCCAAGAAGGCCGGGACAGCTCCTACGAGCAGTACTTC
CDR3aa: CASSQEGRDSSYEQYF
d_gene: TRBD1
abundance: .
j_gene: TRBJ2-7
v_gene: TRBV4-3

CDR3nt: TGTGCCAGCTCACCATACCGGGGAGGGAATAATTCACCCCTCCACTTT
CDR3aa: CASSPYRGGNNSPLHF
d_gene: .
abundance: .
j_gene: TRBJ1-6
v_gene: TRBV18

CDR3nt: TGTGCCAGCAGCTCACAGGGGGCCCGAAACTATGGCTACACCTTC
CDR3aa: CASSSQGARNYGYTF
d_gene: TRBD1
abundance: .
j_gene: TRBJ1-2
v_gene: TRBV11-2

CDR3nt: TGTGCCTGGAGTGTAATGGCAGATAGCAATCAGCCCCAGCATTTT
CDR3aa: CAWSVMADSNQPQHF
d_gene: .
abundance: .
j_gene: TRBJ1-5
v_gene: TRBV30

CDR3nt: TGTGCCAGCAGCTTAGCCCCGACTCCGAACACCGGGGAGCTGTTTTTT
CDR3aa: CASSLAPTPNTGELFF
d_gene: .
abundance: .
j_gene: TRBJ2-2
v_gene: TRBV5-6

CDR3nt: TGTGCCAGCAGCTTGCCGGGGTCACCCCTCCACTTT
CDR3aa: CASSLPGSPLHF
d_gene: .
abundance: .
j_gene: TRBJ1-6
v_gene: TRBV5-4

CDR3nt: TGTGCCAGCAGTGAACTGGCACAGTTGGAGCCCCAGCATTTT
CDR3aa: CASSELAQLEPQHF
d_gene: .
abundance: .
j_gene: TRBJ1-5
v_gene: TRBV2

CDR3nt: TGTGCCAGCACCACTGAGGGACAGGAATACAATAATTCACCCCTCCACTTT
CDR3aa: CASTTEGQEYNNSPLHF
d_gene: TRBD1
abundance: .
j_gene: TRBJ1-6
v_gene: TRBV28

CDR3nt: TGTGCCAGCAGCGTAGGTGTGGGACAGCCTACCTACGAGCAGTACTTC
CDR3aa: CASSVGVGQPTYEQYF
d_gene: TRBD1
abundance: .
j_gene: TRBJ2-7
v_gene: TRBV9

CDR3nt: TGTGCCATCAGGGCCGGGAGCTATGGCTACACCTTC
CDR3aa: CAIRAGSYGYTF
d_gene: .
abundance: .
j_gene: TRBJ1-2
v_gene: TRBV10-3

CDR3nt: TGTGCCAGCAGCTCCAAGACTAGCGGGGAGGTTGGGGTTCCCGGGGAGCTGTTTTTT
CDR3aa: CASSSKTSGEVGVPGELFF
d_gene: TRBD2
abundance: .
j_gene: TRBJ2-2
v_gene: TRBV7-8

CDR3nt: TGTGCCAGCAGACCGGGACAGGGGTACGGCACCGGGGAGCTGTTTTTT
CDR3aa: CASRPGQGYGTGELFF
d_gene: TRBD1
abundance: once
j_gene: TRBJ2-2
v_gene: TRBV7-2

CDR3nt: TGTGCCAGCAGTGAACGGCAGGGGGACTATGGCTACACCTTC
CDR3aa: CASSERQGDYGYTF
d_gene: TRBD1
abundance: .
j_gene: TRBJ1-2
v_gene: TRBV6-1

CDR3nt: TGCAGCGTTTCTAGGACAGGGGTGAACACTGAAGCTTTCTTT
CDR3aa: CSVSRTGVNTEAFF
d_gene: TRBD1
abundance: few
j_gene: TRBJ1-1
v_gene: TRBV29-1

CDR3nt: TGTGCCACCAGTCCCTCCACCAGGGGGACTGGGGCCAACGTCCTGACTTTC
CDR3aa: CATSPSTRGTGANVLTF
d_gene: TRBD1
abundance: .
j_gene: TRBJ2-6
v_gene: TRBV24-1

CDR3nt: TGTGCCAGCAGTTACCGGACGGACGGGGGCTATGGCTACACCTTC
CDR3aa: CASSYRTDGGYGYTF
d_gene: .
abundance: .
j_gene: TRBJ1-2
v_gene: TRBV6-6

CDR3nt: TGCGCCAGCAGCAAGGGACAGGTCTACGAGCAGTACTTC
CDR3aa: CASSKGQVYEQYF
d_gene: TRBD1
abundance: .
j_gene: TRBJ2-7
v_gene: TRBV5-1

CDR3nt: TGTGCCAGCCGCCTGGGGGGACAGGGTGGAACTGAAGCTTTCTTT
CDR3aa: CASRLGGQGGTEAFF
d_gene: TRBD1
abundance: .
j_gene: TRBJ1-1
v_gene: TRBV2